Below are 26 T cell receptor beta chains sequenced from a single sample in a study of human T cells and chemical hapten exposure. The treatment denotes: therapeutic diphenylcyclopropenone sensitization with weekly scalp DPC. Unique molecular identifiers were attached to individual cDNA molecules within the library. TCRdb recomputed calls from the reads with MiXCR, one row per CDR3 protein. Of roughly 4,100 distinct CDR3 sequences in the sample, approximately 50% were seen once. The material was whole blood, obtained before DPC sensitization or 2, 6, or about 24 weeks after (not recorded which). The receptors come from an adult with alopecia areata. Some clones in this sample may be carry-over from other donors' samples. This table probably holds off-target reads from a library built for another chain.

The J gene is TRBJ1-5, the V gene TRBV20-1, with D possibly matching TRBD1 (6 bases). The ends were cut back, 0 bases at V and 2 bases at J, with 11 bases in the middle. Per the germline V gene, CDR1 is DFQATT and CDR2 is SNEGSKA (reference sequence). The CDR3 is 15 residues long. CDR3 in DNA: TGCAGTGCTAGAGATAGGAGGACAGGCAATCAGCCCCAGCATTTT. Translated, it gives CSARDRRTGNQPQHF.

The chain is built from TRBV13 and TRBJ2-1, with TRBD1 as a possible D gene (5 bases). This CDR3 has 15 residues. CDR1 and CDR2 (germline): PRHDT, FYEKMQ (reference sequence). The V and J ends lost 3 bases and 6 bases respectively, with 15 bases between them. In DNA, the CDR3 is TGTGCCAGCAGCTTCTACAACAGGAAGGGCAATGAGCAGTTCTTC. The encoded protein is CASSFYNRKGNEQFF. The variable domain in full, with the rest retrieved from reference TRBV13 and TRBJ2-1, is AAGVIQSPRHLIKEKRETATLKCYPIPRHDTVYWYQQGPGQDPQFLISFYEKMQSDKGSIPDRFSAQQFSDYHSELNMSSLELGDSALYFCASSFYNRKGNEQFFGPGTRLTVL.

This clonotype was counted between two and nine times. V is TRBV5-4 and J is TRBJ2-2; D may be TRBD2 (6 bases). Trimming cost V 4 bases and J 3 bases, with 10 bases left between them. CDR3 length equals 14 residues. Germline values: CDR1 SGHNT, CDR2 YYREEE (reference sequence). CDR3 loop: CASSPGLHTGELFF. The CDR3 DNA sequence: TGTGCCAGCAGCCCGGGACTGCACACCGGGGAGCTGTTTTTT.

The rearrangement links TRBV2 to TRBJ2-7; 8 nucleotides agree with TRBD1. Germline V CDR1 and CDR2: SNHLY, FYNNEI. The CDR3 extends over 15 amino acids. V was pared by 6 bases and J by 1 base, with 8 bases of the junction left unmatched. Here the CDR3 DNA reads TGTGCCAGCAGCCCAAGGACAGGGATATCCTACGAGCAGTACTTC. As protein: CASSPRTGISYEQYF.

The CDR3 nucleotides read TGTGCCAGCAGCCCCGGACTTCAAGAGACCCAGTACTTC. Translated: CASSPGLQETQYF. This chain connects TRBV5-4 to TRBJ2-5; tentative D call: TRBD2 (5 bases). This CDR3 spans 13 amino acids. Trimming stripped 4 bases from V and 2 bases from J, with 9 bases between. Per germline, CDR1 SGHNT and CDR2 YYREEE (reference sequence).

The chain combines TRBV7-2 with TRBJ2-5, with D possibly called TRBD1 or TRBD2 (5 bases each). CDR3 length equals 14 residues. CDR1 is SGHTA, CDR2 FQGNSA, per germline. The V end lost 1 base, the J end lost 10 bases, and 16 bases lay between the germline ends. CDR3 bases: TGTGCCAGCAGCTTAGGCAGGGCCGCTGGGGGCCAGTACTTC. It is translated as CASSLGRAAGGQYF.

To note about this clonotype: Sequence at one end of the junction differs from germline and may be a read error. The chain employs TRBV5-1 and TRBJ2-7; D may be TRBD1 or TRBD2 (7 bases each). The CDR3 length is 14 residues. Germline lookup yields CDR1 SGHRS and CDR2 YFSETQ. The CDR3 protein is CVSRGRDSSYEQYF. In DNA, the CDR3 is TGCGTCAGCAGAGGGAGGGACAGCTCCTACGAGCAGTACTTC.

V gene TRBV18 combines with J gene TRBJ1-5; unclear D gene. Germline CDR1 KGHSH, CDR2 LQKENI. V shed 3 bases and J shed 0 bases, with 6 bases lying between them. This CDR3 comprises 14 residues. CDR3 in amino acids: CASSPEDSNQPQHF. CDR3 nucleotide sequence: TGTGCCAGCTCACCTGAGGATAGCAATCAGCCCCAGCATTTT.

The CDR3 loop is CASSYGQISYNEQFF. The CDR3, as DNA: TGTGCCAGCAGCTACGGACAGATCTCCTACAATGAGCAGTTCTTC. The rearrangement joins TRBV5-5 to TRBJ2-1; maybe TRBD1 (6 bases). Germline V gives CDR1 SGHKS, CDR2 YYEKEE (reference sequence). V was shortened by 3 bases and J by 0 bases, with 10 bases between the two germline ends. The CDR3 loop spans 15 amino acids. The variable domain in full, completed from reference TRBV5-5 and TRBJ2-1, reads DAGVTQSPTHLIKTRGQQVTLRCSPISGHKSVSWYQQVLGQGPQFIFQYYEKEERGRGNFPDRFSARQFPNYSSELNVNALLLGDSALYLCASSYGQISYNEQFFGPGTRLTVL.

The chain combines TRBV6-2 or TRBV6-3 with TRBJ2-1; 7 positions agree with TRBD2. Germline CDR1 and CDR2: MNHEY and SVGEGT. The CDR3 has 15 amino acids. Unmatched junction bases numbered 6, after V lost 7 bases and J lost 0 bases. The CDR3 nucleotides are TGTGCCAGCAAGCGCGGGGGTACCTCCTACAATGAGCAGTTCTTC. This encodes CASKRGGTSYNEQFF.

This clonotype was seen a handful of times. The genes are TRBV11-2 and TRBJ2-5; 7 bases line up with TRBD1. Trimming cost V 5 bases and J 6 bases; bases outside gene matches: 15. This CDR3 comprises 16 residues. The germline V gene has CDR1 SGHAT and CDR2 FQNNGV. CDR3 in DNA: TGTGCCAGCAGCCTAACACTCCGAGGGGGCTATAAGACCCAGTACTTC. Translated: CASSLTLRGGYKTQYF.

This clonotype was counted a few times. V is TRBV7-2 and J is TRBJ2-3, with D maybe TRBD1 (5 bases). Germline CDR1 SGHTA, CDR2 FQGNSA. This CDR3 has 14 residues. Trimming took off 5 bases at V and 4 bases at J, with 13 bases between the two ends. CDR3 nucleotide sequence: TGTGCCAGCAGCCCCCGCCAGGGCGCAGATACGCAGTATTTT. It translates to CASSPRQGADTQYF.

The chain carries TRBV20-1 and TRBJ2-7; tentative D call: TRBD1 (6 bases). In germline, CDR1 is DFQATT, CDR2 SNEGSKA (reference sequence). Between the trimmed V and J ends, which lost 4 bases and 0 bases, there was a span of 10 bases. The CDR3 is made up of 13 amino acids. The CDR3 DNA reads TGCAGTGCTATTGGACAGAGCTCCTACGAGCAGTACTTC. This encodes CSAIGQSSYEQYF.

This chain uses TRBV6-2 or TRBV6-3 with TRBJ2-5; TRBD2 aligns across 12 bases. CDR3 size: 18 residues. Germline CDR1 and CDR2: MNHEY and SVGEGT. V was pared by 4 bases and J by 2 bases, with 11 bases of the junction left unmatched. CDR3 coding DNA: TGTGCCAGCAGTTGGGACCCGGGACTAGCGGGCTTACAAGAGACCCAGTACTTC. Amino acid sequence: CASSWDPGLAGLQETQYF.

V gene TRBV7-9 combines with J gene TRBJ2-7; 11 nucleotides align to TRBD1. CDR3 size: 13 residues. Germline V gives CDR1 SEHNR, CDR2 FQNEAQ (reference sequence). V was clipped by 5 bases and J by 10 bases; unmatched bases: 7. The CDR3 sequence is CASSPGTGGRQYF. CDR3 nucleotide sequence: TGTGCCAGCAGCCCCGGGACAGGGGGACGACAGTACTTC.

This clonotype was detected only a few times. The chain joins TRBV20-1 to TRBJ2-5; no definite D call. With 6 bases removed from V and 2 bases from J, the gap between germline ends came to 13 bases. CDR3 length equals 13 residues. Germline V gives CDR1 DFQATT, CDR2 SNEGSKA (reference sequence). As DNA, the CDR3 is TGCAGTGCCCAACGACTGGGACAAGAGACCCAGTACTTC. Translated: CSAQRLGQETQYF.

DNA for the CDR3: TGTGCCAGCAGCTCACGGACAGGGGGCTCTACAGATACGCAGTATTTT. Protein: CASSSRTGGSTDTQYF. The chain employs TRBV11-3 and TRBJ2-3; 11 bases map to TRBD1. The V gene end was trimmed by 4 bases and the J gene end by 3 bases; junction bases not matched to a gene: 6. Germline assignment: CDR1 SGHNT and CDR2 YENEEA. The CDR3 has 16 residues.

This chain joins TRBV11-3 and TRBJ1-3, with a possible D match to TRBD1 (5 bases). CDR1 is SGHNT and CDR2 is YENEEA in the germline V gene. This CDR3 region has 17 residues. The germline V and J ends were trimmed by 4 bases and 0 bases, with 16 bases remaining between them. This chain's CDR3 is CASSSWDLQPSGNTIYF. CDR3 nucleotides: TGTGCCAGCAGCTCTTGGGACCTCCAACCCTCTGGAAACACCATATATTTT.

V and J are TRBV9 and TRBJ2-2; TRBD1 aligns across 8 bases. Germline CDR1 reads SGDLS; CDR2 reads YYNGEE. The CDR3 has 16 amino acids. Trimming removed 0 bases from V and 6 bases from J; junction bases left unmatched: 7. The CDR3 reads CASSVAQGAWAGELFF. CDR3 in DNA: TGTGCCAGCAGCGTAGCGCAGGGGGCATGGGCCGGGGAGCTGTTTTTT.

This clonotype was picked up a small number of times. The chain carries TRBV4-3 and TRBJ2-1, with TRBD1 identical over 11 bases. The CDR3 totals 17 residues. V shed 3 bases, J shed 10 bases, and the junction held 14 bases outside the gene matches. Germline CDR1 and CDR2: LGHNA and YSLEER. Here the CDR3 DNA reads TGCGCCAGCAGCCACGAGGGGACAGGGGGTTCATCGGGCGAGCAGTTCTTC. Translated, it gives CASSHEGTGGSSGEQFF.

This clonotype has just a few counts. The rearrangement joins TRBV12-3 or TRBV12-4 to TRBJ1-5, with D perhaps TRBD1 (5 bases). Between the trimmed V and J ends, which lost 5 bases and 7 bases, there was a span of 12 bases. The CDR3 extends over 13 amino acids. The CDR3 protein is CASSPGTGQPQHF. CDR3 bases: TGTGCCAGCAGTCCCGGGACTGGACAGCCCCAGCATTTT.

The chain links TRBV11-3 to TRBJ2-2; TRBD1 aligns across 7 bases. CDR3 length: 16 residues. Trimming cost V 5 bases and J 5 bases; bases outside gene matches: 11. Germline V gives CDR1 SGHNT, CDR2 YENEEA. This CDR3 reads CASSHPRGRDTGELFF. Here the CDR3 DNA reads TGTGCCAGCAGCCACCCGAGGGGGCGAGATACCGGGGAGCTGTTTTTT.

This chain links TRBV7-2 with TRBJ2-1; 9 positions match TRBD2. The CDR3 spans 14 residues. Germline values: CDR1 SGHTA, CDR2 FQGNSA. V gave up 5 bases and J gave up 9 bases; unmatched junction bases: 8. CDR3 DNA sequence: TGTGCCAGCAGCCCGCCGGGACTAGCTCCTGAGCAGTTCTTC. This sequence encodes CASSPPGLAPEQFF.

The gene calls are TRBV5-1 and TRBJ2-5, with 10 bases that match TRBD1. V dropped 4 bases and J dropped 7; count of bases not matched to a gene: 4. The CDR3 sequence is 13 residues long. Germline CDR1 and CDR2: SGHRS and YFSETQ. CDR3 bases: TGCGCCAGCAGCCCGGGACAGGGGCCGACCCAGTACTTC. Amino acid sequence: CASSPGQGPTQYF. The full variable domain, completed using reference TRBV5-1 and TRBJ2-5, is KAGVTQTPRYLIKTRGQQVTLSCSPISGHRSVSWYQQTPGQGLQFLFEYFSETQRNKGNFPGRFSGRQFSNSRSEMNVSTLELGDSALYLCASSPGQGPTQYFGPGTRLLVL.

This clonotype was observed a few times. The rearrangement uses TRBV9 and TRBJ2-1; D might be TRBD2 (5 bases). The germline gives CDR1 SGDLS, CDR2 YYNGEE. The CDR3 totals 15 residues. V gave up 0 bases and J gave up 3 bases, with 10 bases separating them. The CDR3 DNA reads as TGTGCCAGCAGCGTAGACAGCGGCCACTACAATGAGCAGTTCTTC. Translated: CASSVDSGHYNEQFF.

The rearrangement uses TRBV10-3 and TRBJ2-1; the D gene could be TRBD1 or TRBD2 (6 bases each). Germline V gene data show CDR1 as ENHRY and CDR2 as SYGVKD. There are 12 residues in the CDR3. The V and J ends lost 7 bases and 8 bases respectively, with 12 bases between them. The CDR3 DNA reads TGTGCCATCAAGGGGGGAGTGCATGAGCAGTTCTTC. It specifies CAIKGGVHEQFF.